The rows below give T cell receptor beta chains drawn from one sample of a study of blood T cell repertoires in COVID-19. Some clones are missing from TCRdb's copy, which holds only in-frame ones; the method was immunoSEQ multiplex PCR. Of approximately 500,000 clones listed, 85% to 90% are singletons. Sequencing was performed on peripheral blood. The receptors were gathered from a woman aged 50 to 60 with COVID-19, enrolled during active disease. Both conserved end residues are part of each CDR3. The D gene is left open where the match is weak. Not all rows give a size; the values are once, few, many and, for expanded clones, a class.

D	size	J	V	CDR3	DNA
TRBD1	.	TRBJ1-2	TRBV5-1	CASSLEPGQGYTF	TGCGCCAGCAGCTTGGAGCCGGGACAGGGCTACACCTTC
.	.	TRBJ1-2	TRBV29-1	CSVRDFYYGYTF	TGCAGCGTCAGGGACTTCTACTATGGCTACACCTTC
TRBD1	.	TRBJ1-1	TRBV5-4	CASSFEQGQAFF	TGTGCCAGCAGCTTCGAACAGGGGCAAGCTTTCTTT
.	.	TRBJ1-4	TRBV12-3/TRBV12-4	CASKRDEKLFF	TGTGCCAGCAAGAGAGATGAAAAACTGTTTTTT
TRBD2	.	TRBJ2-3	TRBV3-1/TRBV3-2	CASSQAGTSGGLSDTQYF	TGTGCCAGCAGCCAGGCCGGGACTAGCGGGGGGCTGTCAGATACGCAGTATTTT
TRBD1	.	TRBJ2-3	TRBV27	CASSLTGDPTDTQYF	TGTGCCAGCAGCCTGACAGGGGACCCCACAGATACGCAGTATTTT
TRBD2	.	TRBJ2-1	TRBV11-2	CASSLAPLAGGHHEQFF	TGTGCCAGCAGCTTAGCCCCACTAGCGGGGGGGCACCATGAGCAGTTCTTC
TRBD2	.	TRBJ2-7	TRBV3-1/TRBV3-2	CASSQDGLAGGPRHEQYF	TGTGCCAGCAGCCAAGATGGGCTAGCGGGGGGGCCTAGGCACGAGCAGTACTTC
TRBD2	.	TRBJ2-7	TRBV9	CASSGGPAGVYEQYF	TGTGCCAGCAGCGGTGGCCCCGCGGGGGTCTACGAGCAGTACTTC
TRBD1	once	TRBJ1-2	TRBV19	CASSIGTGHPYGYTF	TGTGCCAGTAGTATCGGGACAGGGCACCCCTATGGCTACACCTTC
TRBD1	.	TRBJ1-6	TRBV18	CASSTRTGTDSPLHF	TGTGCCAGCTCCACCAGGACAGGAACCGACTCACCCCTCCACTTT
.	.	TRBJ1-4	TRBV11-2	CASSYSIAQDEKLFF	TGTGCCAGCAGCTACTCGATCGCCCAGGATGAAAAACTGTTTTTT
.	.	TRBJ2-7	TRBV2	CASSDLEGSYEQYF	TGTGCCAGCAGTGATCTAGAGGGATCCTACGAGCAGTACTTC
TRBD2	.	TRBJ2-3	TRBV6-5	CASTPRETPTQYF	TGTGCCAGCACCCCGCGGGAGACTCCTACGCAGTATTTT
.	.	TRBJ2-1	TRBV2	CASSEGRGHQFF	TGTGCCAGCAGTGAGGGCAGGGGACACCAGTTCTTC
TRBD2	.	TRBJ2-3	TRBV24-1	CATSDLTGGPPDTQYF	TGTGCCACCAGTGATTTAACGGGGGGGCCGCCAGATACGCAGTATTTT
.	.	TRBJ1-4	TRBV28	CASSLGQLNEKLFF	TGTGCCAGCAGTCTTGGACAGCTTAATGAAAAACTGTTTTTT
.	.	TRBJ2-7	TRBV6-5	CASRPRTGSSYEQYF	TGTGCCAGCAGGCCGCGCACAGGGAGCTCCTACGAGCAGTACTTC
TRBD2	once	TRBJ2-7	TRBV6-5	CASSYSLLSGGYEQYF	TGTGCCAGCAGTTATTCCCTCCTAAGCGGGGGCTACGAGCAGTACTTC
.	.	TRBJ1-1	TRBV10-1	CASSPGLAGAEAFF	TGCGCCAGCAGTCCAGGATTGGCCGGGGCTGAAGCTTTCTTT